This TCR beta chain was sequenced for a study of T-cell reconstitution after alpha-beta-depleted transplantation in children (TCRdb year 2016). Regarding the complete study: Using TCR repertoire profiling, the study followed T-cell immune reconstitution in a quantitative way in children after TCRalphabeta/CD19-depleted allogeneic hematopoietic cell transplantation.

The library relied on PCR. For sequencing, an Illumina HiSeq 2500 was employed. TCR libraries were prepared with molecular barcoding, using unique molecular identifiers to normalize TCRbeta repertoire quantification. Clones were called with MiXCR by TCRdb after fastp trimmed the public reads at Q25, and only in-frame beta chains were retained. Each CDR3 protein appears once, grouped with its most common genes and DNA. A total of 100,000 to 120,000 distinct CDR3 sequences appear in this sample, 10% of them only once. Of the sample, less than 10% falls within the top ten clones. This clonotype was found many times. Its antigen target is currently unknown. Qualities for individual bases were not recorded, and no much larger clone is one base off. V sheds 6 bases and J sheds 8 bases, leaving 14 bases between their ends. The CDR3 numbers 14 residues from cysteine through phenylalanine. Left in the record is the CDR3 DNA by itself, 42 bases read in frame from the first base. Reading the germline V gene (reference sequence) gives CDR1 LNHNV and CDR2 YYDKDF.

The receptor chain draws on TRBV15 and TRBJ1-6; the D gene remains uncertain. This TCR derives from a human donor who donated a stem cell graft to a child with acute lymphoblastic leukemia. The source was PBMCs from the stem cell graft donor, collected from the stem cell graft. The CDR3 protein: CATRAPSIDSPLHF. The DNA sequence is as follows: TGTGCCACCAGGGCCCCGTCGATTGATTCACCCCTCCACTTT.